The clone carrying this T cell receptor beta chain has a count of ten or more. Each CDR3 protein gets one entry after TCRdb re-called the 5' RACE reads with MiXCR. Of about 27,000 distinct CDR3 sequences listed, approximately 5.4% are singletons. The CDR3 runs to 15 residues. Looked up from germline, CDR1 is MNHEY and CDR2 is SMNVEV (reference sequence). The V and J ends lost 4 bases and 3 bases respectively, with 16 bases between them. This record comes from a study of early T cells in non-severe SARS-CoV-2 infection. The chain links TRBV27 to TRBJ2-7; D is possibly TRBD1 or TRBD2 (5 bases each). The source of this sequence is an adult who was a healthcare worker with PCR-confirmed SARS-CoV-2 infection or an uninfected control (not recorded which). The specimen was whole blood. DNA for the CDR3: TGTGCCAGCAGTTACGGGGCGGGTAAATACTACGAGCAGTACTTC. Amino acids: CASSYGAGKYYEQYF.